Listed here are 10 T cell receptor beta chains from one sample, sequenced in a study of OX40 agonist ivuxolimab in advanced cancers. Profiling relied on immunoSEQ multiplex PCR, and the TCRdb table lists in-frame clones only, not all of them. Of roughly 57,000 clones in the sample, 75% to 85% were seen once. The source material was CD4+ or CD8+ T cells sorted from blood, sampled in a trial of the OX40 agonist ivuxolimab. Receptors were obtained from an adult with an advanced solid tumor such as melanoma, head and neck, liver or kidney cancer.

The CDR3 loop reads CAAGRTGELFF. CDR3 in DNA: TGTGCCGCGGGGAGGACCGGGGAGCTGTTTTTT. The rearrangement joins TRBV6-5 to TRBJ2-2, with D perhaps TRBD2 (6 bases). Trimming removed 11 bases at V and 5 bases at J, with 9 bases between. The CDR3 loop spans 11 amino acids. Germline V gene sequence: CDR1 MNHEY, CDR2 SVGAGI.

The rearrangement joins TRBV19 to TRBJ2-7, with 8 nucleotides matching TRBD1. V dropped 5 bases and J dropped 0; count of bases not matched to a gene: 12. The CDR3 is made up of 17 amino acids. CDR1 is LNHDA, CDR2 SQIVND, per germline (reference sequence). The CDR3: CASSPTGTGLSSYEQYF. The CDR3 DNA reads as TGTGCCAGTAGTCCCACCGGGACAGGTTTAAGCTCCTACGAGCAGTACTTC.

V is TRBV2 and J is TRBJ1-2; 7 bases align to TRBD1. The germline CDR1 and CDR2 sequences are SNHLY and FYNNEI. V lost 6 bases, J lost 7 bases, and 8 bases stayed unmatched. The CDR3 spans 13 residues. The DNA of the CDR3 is TGTGCCAGCAGACTAGACAGGGTTCCTGGCTACACCTTC. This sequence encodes CASRLDRVPGYTF.

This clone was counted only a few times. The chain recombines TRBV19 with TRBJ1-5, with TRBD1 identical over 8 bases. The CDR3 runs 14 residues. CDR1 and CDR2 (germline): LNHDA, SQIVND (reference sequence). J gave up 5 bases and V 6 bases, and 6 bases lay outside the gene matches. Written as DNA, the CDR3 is TGTGCCAGTAGAGATGACAGGGGTTATCAGCCCCAGCATTTT. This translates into CASRDDRGYQPQHF. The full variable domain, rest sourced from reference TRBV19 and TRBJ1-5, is DGGITQSPKYLFRKEGQNVTLSCEQNLNHDAMYWYRQDPGQGLRLIYYSQIVNDFQKGDIAEGYSVSREKKESFPLTVTSAQKNPTAFYLCASRDDRGYQPQHFGDGTRLSIL.

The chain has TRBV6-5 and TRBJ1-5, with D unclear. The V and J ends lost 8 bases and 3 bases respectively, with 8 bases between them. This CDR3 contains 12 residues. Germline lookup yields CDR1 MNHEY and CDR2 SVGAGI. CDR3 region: CASGRANQPQHF. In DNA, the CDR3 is TGTGCCAGCGGTCGGGCCAATCAGCCCCAGCATTTT.

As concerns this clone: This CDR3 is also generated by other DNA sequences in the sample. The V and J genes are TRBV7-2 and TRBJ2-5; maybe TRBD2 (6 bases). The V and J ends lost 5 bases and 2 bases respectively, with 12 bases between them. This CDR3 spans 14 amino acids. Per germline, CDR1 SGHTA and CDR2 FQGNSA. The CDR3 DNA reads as TGTGCCAGCAGCCCGGGTGGGAGGCAAGAGACCCAGTACTTC. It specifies CASSPGGRQETQYF.

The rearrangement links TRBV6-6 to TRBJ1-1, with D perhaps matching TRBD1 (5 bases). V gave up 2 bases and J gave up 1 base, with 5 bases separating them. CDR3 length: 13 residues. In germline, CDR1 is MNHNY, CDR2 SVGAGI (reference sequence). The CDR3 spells CASSYTGNTEAFF. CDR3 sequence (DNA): TGTGCCAGCAGTTACACAGGGAACACTGAAGCTTTCTTT.

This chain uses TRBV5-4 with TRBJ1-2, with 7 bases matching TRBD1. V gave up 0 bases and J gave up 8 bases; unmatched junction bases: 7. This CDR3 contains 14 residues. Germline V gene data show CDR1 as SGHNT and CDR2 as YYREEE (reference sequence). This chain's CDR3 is CASSLETGRQGYTF. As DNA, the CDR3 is TGTGCCAGCAGCTTGGAGACAGGGAGGCAGGGCTACACCTTC.

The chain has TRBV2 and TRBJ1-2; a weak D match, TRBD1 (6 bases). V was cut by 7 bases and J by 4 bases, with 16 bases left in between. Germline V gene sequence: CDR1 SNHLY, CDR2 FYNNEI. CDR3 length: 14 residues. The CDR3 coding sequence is TGTGCCAGCATGAGGGGGGAAACAAGCTATGGCTACACCTTC. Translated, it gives CASMRGETSYGYTF.

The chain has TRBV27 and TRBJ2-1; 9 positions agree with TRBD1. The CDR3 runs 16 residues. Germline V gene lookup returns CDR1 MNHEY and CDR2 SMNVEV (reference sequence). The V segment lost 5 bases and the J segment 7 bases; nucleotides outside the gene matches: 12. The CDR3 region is CASSPYRDRVRNEQFF. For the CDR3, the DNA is TGTGCCAGCAGTCCATACCGGGACAGGGTTAGGAATGAGCAGTTCTTC.